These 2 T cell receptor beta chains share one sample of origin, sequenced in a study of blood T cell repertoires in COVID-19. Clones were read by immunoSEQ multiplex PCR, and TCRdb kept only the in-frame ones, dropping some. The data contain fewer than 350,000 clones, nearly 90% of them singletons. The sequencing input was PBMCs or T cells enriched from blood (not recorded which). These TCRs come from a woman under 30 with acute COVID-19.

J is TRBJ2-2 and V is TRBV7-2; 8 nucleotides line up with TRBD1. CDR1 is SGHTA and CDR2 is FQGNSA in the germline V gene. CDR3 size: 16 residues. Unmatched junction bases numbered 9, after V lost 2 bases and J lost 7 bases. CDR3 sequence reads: CASSLLRDRTDGELFF. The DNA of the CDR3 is TGTGCCAGCAGCTTACTCCGGGACAGGACTGACGGGGAGCTGTTTTTT.

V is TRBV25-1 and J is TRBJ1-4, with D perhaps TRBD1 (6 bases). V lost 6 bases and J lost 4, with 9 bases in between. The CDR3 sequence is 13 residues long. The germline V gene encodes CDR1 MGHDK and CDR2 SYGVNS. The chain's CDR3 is CASSWTVNEKLFF. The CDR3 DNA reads TGTGCCAGCAGCTGGACAGTTAATGAAAAACTGTTTTTT. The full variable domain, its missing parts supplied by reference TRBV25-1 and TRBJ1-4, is EADIYQTPRYLVIGTGKKITLECSQTMGHDKMYWYQQDPGMELHLIHYSYGVNSTEKGDLSSESTVSRIRTEHFPLTLESARPSHTSQYLCASSWTVNEKLFFGSGTQLSVL.